A single sample is the source of the 18 T cell receptor beta chains below, sequenced in a study of graft-versus-host responses after intestinal transplantation. No antigen is known for these receptors. Here immunoSEQ multiplex PCR was the method, and the copy in TCRdb shows in-frame clones only, minus some. The data show approximately 90,000 clones, roughly 91% seen once. Material: unstimulated CD8+ T cells sorted from spleen or lymph node cells, obtained before intestinal transplant. The receptors shown here come from a human donor who received an intestinal transplant.

This clone was observed a single time. This sequence joins TRBV5-1 and TRBJ1-5; D is perhaps TRBD1 (6 bases). This CDR3 spans 15 amino acids. V was pared by 2 bases and J by 0 bases, with 9 bases between. Germline values: CDR1 SGHRS, CDR2 YFSETQ. The CDR3 reads CASSLTGFSNQPQHF. Written as DNA, the CDR3 is TGCGCCAGCAGCTTAACAGGGTTTAGCAATCAGCCCCAGCATTTT.

This chain joins TRBV6-5 and TRBJ1-2, with 7 bases aligning to TRBD1. From germline, CDR1 is MNHEY and CDR2 SVGAGI. Germline trimming cut 0 bases from V and 7 bases from J; bases unmatched to any gene: 2. The CDR3 is 13 residues long. Written as DNA, the CDR3 is TGTGCCAGCAGTTACTCCGGGACAGTTGGCTACACCTTC. As protein: CASSYSGTVGYTF.

The chain links TRBV7-9 to TRBJ1-1, with 7 bases fitting TRBD1. The germline gives CDR1 SEHNR, CDR2 FQNEAQ (reference sequence). The CDR3 is 14 amino acids. After removal of 4 bases from V and 1 base from J, the junction contained 3 bases not matched to a gene. The CDR3 loop is CASSWDRSNTEAFF. CDR3 DNA: TGTGCCAGCAGCTGGGACAGATCGAACACTGAAGCTTTCTTT.

The V and J genes are TRBV27 and TRBJ2-7; tentatively, D is TRBD1 (6 bases). Looked up from germline, CDR1 is MNHEY and CDR2 is SMNVEV (reference sequence). This CDR3 contains 14 residues. The V end lost 5 bases, the J end lost 5 bases, and 16 bases lay between the germline ends. Written as DNA, the CDR3 is TGTGCCAGCAGTATAACTACAGGGTTCCACGAGCAGTACTTC. Its translation is CASSITTGFHEQYF.

J is TRBJ2-7 and V is TRBV11-2; 9 nucleotides agree with TRBD1. CDR3 length: 12 residues. CDR1 and CDR2 (germline): SGHAT, FQNNGV. V was pared by 10 bases and J by 3 bases, with 4 bases of the junction left unmatched. CDR3 sequence: CAILDRGYEQYF. Here the CDR3 DNA reads TGTGCCATCCTGGACAGGGGCTACGAGCAGTACTTC.

V and J are TRBV5-5 and TRBJ2-3; D unresolved. The CDR3 runs 15 residues. V lost 0 bases, J lost 4 bases, and 12 bases lay in between. Germline-derived CDR1 and CDR2 are SGHKS and YYEKEE (reference sequence). The CDR3 region has the DNA TGTGCCAGCAGCTTGGTCATCGGTAGTTCAGATACGCAGTATTTT. Translation: CASSLVIGSSDTQYF.

The chain is built from TRBV11-2 and TRBJ2-7, with 8 bases aligning to TRBD1. This CDR3 spans 16 amino acids. The V and J ends lost 4 bases and 3 bases, in that order; junction bases with no gene match: 11. Per germline, CDR1 SGHAT and CDR2 FQNNGV. The CDR3 protein is CASSYIKGQALYEQYF. The DNA of the CDR3 is TGTGCCAGCAGCTATATAAAGGGACAGGCCCTCTACGAGCAGTACTTC.

The chain couples TRBV27 to TRBJ2-3; 10 bases align to TRBD2. With V trimmed by 2 bases and J by 0 bases, 17 bases remained unmatched. This CDR3 region has 21 residues. Germline V CDR1 and CDR2: MNHEY, SMNVEV (reference sequence). The CDR3, as DNA: TGTGCCAGCAGTTTAATGGTCGATGTAGCGGGGGGAACCTCTAGCACAGATACGCAGTATTTT. Amino acids: CASSLMVDVAGGTSSTDTQYF.

V usage is TRBV27 and J usage is TRBJ2-7; D possibly corresponds to TRBD1 (5 bases). V gave up 5 bases and J gave up 4 bases, with 9 bases separating them. The CDR3 spans 12 residues. Germline-derived CDR1 and CDR2 are MNHEY and SMNVEV (reference sequence). Here the CDR3 reads CASSPGYYEQYF. The CDR3 nucleotides are TGTGCCAGCAGTCCAGGGTATTACGAGCAGTACTTC.

The gene calls are TRBV11-2 and TRBJ2-7; unclear D gene. V lost 5 bases, J lost 0 bases, and 14 bases lay in between. The CDR3 totals 15 residues. CDR1 is SGHAT and CDR2 is FQNNGV in the germline V gene. The CDR3 is CASSVTGSPSYEQYF. The CDR3 nucleotides read TGTGCCAGCAGCGTGACCGGGTCTCCCTCCTACGAGCAGTACTTC.

The chain has TRBV27 and TRBJ2-2, with 16 bases matching TRBD2. The germline gives CDR1 MNHEY, CDR2 SMNVEV (reference sequence). The CDR3 loop spans 19 amino acids. V was clipped by 2 bases and J by 6 bases; unmatched bases: 9. CDR3 region: CASSLKGTSGGVSPGELFF. DNA for the CDR3: TGTGCCAGCAGTTTAAAAGGGACTAGCGGGGGGGTCAGCCCCGGGGAGCTGTTTTTT.

This chain joins TRBV7-9 and TRBJ1-1, with D perhaps matching TRBD1 (6 bases). Per germline, CDR1 SEHNR and CDR2 FQNEAQ (reference sequence). This CDR3 is 14 amino acids long. Trimming cost V 1 base and J 5 bases, with 11 bases left between them. The CDR3 spells CASSLEGGETEAFF. The CDR3 DNA follows: TGTGCCAGCAGCTTAGAGGGGGGGGAGACTGAAGCTTTCTTT. The full variable domain, rest sourced from reference TRBV7-9 and TRBJ1-1, is DTGVSQNPRHKITKRGQNVTFRCDPISEHNRLYWYRQTLGQGPEFLTYFQNEAQLEKSRLLSDRFSAERPKGSFSTLEIQRTEQGDSAMYLCASSLEGGETEAFFGQGTRLTVV.

A remark on this clone: This CDR3 fails to terminate in the conserved phenylalanine or tryptophan, so it likely reflects a read error. The limits of the CDR3 on the DNA are not certain, so only TCRdb's listed CDR3 is given. This chain links TRBV4-3 with TRBJ2-7; the table's D call, TRBD1, has no DNA check behind it. Per the germline V gene, CDR1 is LGHNA and CDR2 is YSLEER. 11 amino acids form the CDR3, both terminal residues included. The CDR3 here is CASSQDQGFPL.

V usage is TRBV4-3 and J usage is TRBJ2-5; 7 bases are a match to TRBD2. The CDR3 loop spans 15 amino acids. In germline, CDR1 is LGHNA, CDR2 YSLEER. The V gene end was trimmed by 4 bases and the J gene end by 2 bases; junction bases not matched to a gene: 7. The CDR3 coding sequence is TGCGCCAGCAGCCCCTCCGGTAGCGGGCAAGAGACCCAGTACTTC. Amino acid sequence: CASSPSGSGQETQYF.

Only a few counts were recorded for this clone. This chain uses TRBV10-2 with TRBJ1-3; 7 bases fit TRBD1. Per germline, CDR1 WSHSY and CDR2 SAAADI. J was trimmed by 1 base and V by 3 bases; bases with no gene match: 12. This CDR3 contains 18 residues. The chain's CDR3 is CASSDDWTGPTSGNTIYF. In DNA form, the CDR3 reads TGCGCCAGCAGTGATGACTGGACAGGACCCACTTCTGGAAACACCATATATTTT.

This chain joins TRBV7-2 and TRBJ1-6, with no clear D. This CDR3 is built from 13 residues. Germline-derived CDR1 and CDR2 are SGHTA and FQGNSA. Trimming removed 5 bases at V and 7 bases at J, with 9 bases between. This CDR3 is CASSPYENSPLHF. The CDR3 nucleotides read TGTGCCAGCAGCCCCTATGAGAATTCACCCCTCCACTTT.

The gene calls are TRBV9 and TRBJ2-1; possibly TRBD2 for D (6 bases). In germline, CDR1 is SGDLS, CDR2 YYNGEE. V lost 4 bases and J 13 bases, leaving 15 bases between the germline ends. The CDR3 contains 12 residues. This CDR3 reads CASSTFGGEQFF. The CDR3 nucleotides read TGTGCCAGCAGCACATTCGGGGGAGAACAGTTCTTC.

The chain couples TRBV18 to TRBJ2-3; perhaps TRBD2 as D (5 bases). This CDR3 comprises 18 residues. The germline V and J ends were trimmed by 4 bases and 0 bases, with 20 bases remaining between them. The germline V gene encodes CDR1 KGHSH and CDR2 LQKENI. CDR3: CASSLLSSGELSTDTQYF. The CDR3 bases are TGTGCCAGCTCACTCCTGTCCTCCGGGGAGCTTAGCACAGATACGCAGTATTTT.